This TCR beta chain was captured by sequencing in a study of CD8 T cells in Susac syndrome (dated by TCRdb to about 2019). With respect to the entire study: Among the Susac syndrome patients who were sequenced, clinically active disease was present in about six and clinical remission was observed in 8 or 9. At blood withdrawal, Susac syndrome patients were either therapy-naive, taking corticosteroids (in some cases with IVIg as well), or taking IVIg alone. The study used repertoire sequencing to test whether antigen drove CD8+ T cell activation and differentiation in Susac syndrome.

Peripheral blood CD8+ and CD4+ T cells from healthy donors, Susac syndrome patients and multiple sclerosis patients were profiled using high-throughput TCR beta sequencing. Susac syndrome patients met recently defined diagnostic criteria for definite or probable disease. Bulk CD8+ and CD4+ T cells were purified by magnetic negative isolation, whereas CD8+ TEMRA cells were enriched by FACS. Blood was drawn into EDTA tubes, processed within 24 hours, and PBMCs were isolated by density gradient centrifugation. PBMCs intended for TCR sequencing were cryopreserved in liquid nitrogen and thawed later in a water bath at 37 degrees C. Purity of sorted or isolated CD4+, CD8+ and CD8+ TEMRA cells was at least 90%. Concerning this clonotype itself: Its target antigen remains unknown. No base-level quality is on record; no much larger clone is a single base apart.

What the work shows at the level of the full study, not this receptor alone: The study acknowledged that relatively few individuals were included in the TCR sequencing and HLA analysis. In patients with Susac syndrome, the CD4+ T cell repertoire showed no detectable clonal expansion.

The germline ends are 9 bases apart after V is trimmed by 2 bases and J by 5 bases. Based on the germline V gene, the CDR1 and CDR2 sequences are MDHEN and SYDVKM. Inclusive of the bounding cysteine and phenylalanine, the CDR3 is 13 residues long. The read is trimmed to its CDR3 DNA, 39 bases read in frame from base 1. RNA was extracted using the RNeasy kit, and roughly 0.45 to 1 microgram was reverse transcribed with random hexamers. TCR beta CDR3 regions were amplified with the immunoSEQ multiplex PCR assay covering 54 Vbeta and 13 Jbeta segments. PCR amplification bias was corrected by using a synthetic template baseline for primer optimization and computational correction. Per the authors' processing: Only productive sequences were kept, with reads annotated to V, D and J genes according to IMGT and analyzed in immunoSEQ Analyzer. To calculate clonality, Shannon entropy was normalized by log2 of the number of productive unique sequences and then subtracted from one. For each patient and control, public and private clones were evaluated among the 100 most prevalent clones. A clone was defined as Susac-specific if it was absent from the healthy and MS cohorts, from about 1,100 published viral clones and from other ImmuneACCESS disease sequences. Starting from the raw public reads, TCRdb applied fastp trimming at Q25, assembled clones with MiXCR and retained in-frame beta chains. Under each unique CDR3 protein, matching rows form one entry showing the most common genes and DNA. The V and J calls here are based on TCRdb, not the publication. The sample records approximately 180,000 distinct CDR3 sequences, 91% of which are singletons. The ten top clones hold 0.075% to 0.095% of the sample.

This receptor chain uses TRBV28 and TRBJ2-5; TRBD2 is perhaps the D gene, given 5 matching bases. The sequencing input was CD4+ T cells from PBMCs. This sequence was found in a human donor with Susac syndrome. The bases are TGTGCCAGCAGTTTACCTAGCAGCGAGACCCAGTACTTC. This codes for CASSLPSSETQYF.